This entry concerns a single T cell receptor beta chain. The data were obtained in a study of blood T cell repertoires in COVID-19. For the study at large: From the United States, Italy and Spain came samples of acute and convalescent COVID-19.

Profiled with immunoSEQ multiplex PCR; TCRdb holds only in-frame clones, not every one. This sample has under 150,000 clones; 84% occur once, and the top ten carry roughly 4.3%. Enrollees, roughly 18 to 89 years old, lived in around 23 US areas. Cohort allocation depended upon clinical history that participants reported. The sequencing sample was made of PBMCs or T cells enriched from blood (not recorded which). The source of this sequence is a man aged 50-59 years in a cohort exposed to, infected with or recovered from COVID-19 (not recorded which).

The CDR3 coding sequence is TGTGCCAGCAGTTCAGGGGATGGGGACTATGGCTACACCTTC. Translated: CASSSGDGDYGYTF. V and J are TRBV7-9 and TRBJ1-2; possibly TRBD1 for D (6 bases). V lost 6 bases to trimming and J lost 3 bases, with 14 bases between them. The germline V gene has CDR1 SEHNR and CDR2 FQNEAQ (reference sequence). The CDR3 is 14 residues long.